These 13 T cell receptor beta chains were sequenced from one sample in a study of CD8+CD57+ T cells in acquired aplastic anemia. The use of genomic DNA as template underpinned the TCR beta VDJ and CDR3 profiling. One entry per CDR3 protein, called by TCRdb with MiXCR from the reads. The sample lists under 150,000 distinct CDR3 sequences, around two fifths occurring once. The sample comprised sorted CD4+, CD8+, or CD8+CD57+ T cells (not recorded which) from PBMCs. Every receptor here comes from a human donor in good health, serving as a control.

The count of this clonotype is one. The chain links TRBV10-2 to TRBJ1-5; no definite D call. Germline-derived CDR1 and CDR2 are WSHSY and SAAADI. V was trimmed by 6 bases and J by 3 bases, leaving 6 bases between them. The CDR3 totals 12 residues. The CDR3 spells CASRRTNQPQHF. DNA of the CDR3: TGCGCCAGCAGACGGACCAATCAGCCCCAGCATTTT.

This clonotype was counted a few times. V usage is TRBV15 and J usage is TRBJ2-7; TRBD1 matches at 10 bases. CDR1 LNHNV and CDR2 YYDKDF come from the germline V gene (reference sequence). With 6 bases clipped from V and 6 bases from J, the junction kept 11 bases outside the gene matches. There are 15 residues in the CDR3. CDR3 residues: CATRGETGGLSEQYF. The CDR3 coding sequence is TGTGCCACCAGAGGGGAGACAGGGGGCCTTAGCGAGCAGTACTTC.

Ten or more counts support this clonotype. The chain is built from TRBV4-2 and TRBJ1-2; the D is unclear. The CDR3 totals 15 residues. The germline gives CDR1 LGHNA, CDR2 YNFKEQ. The V gene lost 0 bases and the J gene lost 8 bases, with 16 bases spanning the gap. The CDR3 nucleotides are TGTGCCAGCAGCCAAGAGTTCGGCAGGTCTGTGGGCTACACCTTC. This translates into CASSQEFGRSVGYTF.

Of note for this clonotype: A much more abundant neighbour one base away suggests this may be a read error. It is likely a read error, because the conserved phenylalanine at the end of the CDR3 is missing. The V call is TRBV20-1, the J call TRBJ1-3; 8 bases agree with TRBD1. The CDR3 contains 14 residues. CDR1 and CDR2 (germline): DFQATT, SNEGSKA (reference sequence). The V and J ends lost 6 bases and 0 bases, in that order; junction bases with no gene match: 4. CDR3 nucleotide sequence: TGCAGTGCGGGGGACAGGACCTCTGGAAACACCATATATTTG. It is translated as CSAGDRTSGNTIYL.

This chain links TRBV19 with TRBJ1-2; maybe TRBD1 (6 bases). This CDR3 has 15 residues. Germline loops: CDR1 LNHDA, CDR2 SQIVND (reference sequence). V was shortened by 3 bases and J by 2 bases, with 13 bases between the two germline ends. CDR3 amino acids: CASSMARGINYGYTF. CDR3 DNA sequence: TGTGCCAGTAGTATGGCCAGGGGTATCAACTATGGCTACACCTTC.

Regarding this clonotype: At one end, the junction sequence differs from germline, possibly due to a read error. The chain is built from TRBV29-1 and TRBJ1-2; maybe TRBD1 (6 bases). The length of the CDR3 is 13 residues. Germline values: CDR1 SQVTM, CDR2 ANQGSEA. This CDR3 reads CGVGGQIGGGYTF. DNA for the CDR3: TGCGGCGTTGGAGGACAGATAGGAGGGGGCTACACCTTC.

This sequence joins TRBV11-2 and TRBJ2-1, with D tentatively TRBD2 (6 bases). The germline V gene has CDR1 SGHAT and CDR2 FQNNGV. CDR3 size: 17 residues. V was pared by 1 base and J by 3 bases, with 16 bases between. CDR3 loop: CASSLVIGLPGYNEQFF. CDR3 in DNA: TGTGCCAGCAGCTTAGTAATCGGACTACCAGGCTACAATGAGCAGTTCTTC.

This chain links TRBV25-1 with TRBJ1-1; TRBD1 matches 8 bases. Germline V gives CDR1 MGHDK, CDR2 SYGVNS. V shed 0 bases and J 1 base; nucleotides not matched to a gene: 1. The CDR3 runs to 15 residues. The CDR3 is CASSEYGTGNTEAFF. The CDR3 DNA sequence: TGTGCCAGCAGTGAATATGGGACAGGGAACACTGAAGCTTTCTTT.

This clonotype occurred many times. The rearrangement joins TRBV20-1 to TRBJ2-7, with TRBD1 matching over 9 bases. This CDR3 contains 14 residues. Germline V gene lookup returns CDR1 DFQATT and CDR2 SNEGSKA (reference sequence). V trimming: 3 bases; J trimming: 1 base; junction bases outside the gene matches: 4. CDR3: CSARPGQGSYEQYF. The CDR3 DNA reads as TGCAGTGCTAGGCCGGGACAGGGATCCTACGAGCAGTACTTC.

The chain has TRBV2 and TRBJ1-2; 7 bases agree with TRBD1. CDR3 length: 12 residues. Germline assignment: CDR1 SNHLY and CDR2 FYNNEI. V shed 4 bases and J 8 bases; nucleotides not matched to a gene: 4. CDR3 protein: CASSGQGGGYTF. For the CDR3, the DNA is TGTGCCAGCAGTGGACAGGGTGGAGGCTACACCTTC.

The table lists this clonotype with many counts. This chain connects TRBV9 to TRBJ1-2, with 7 bases identical to TRBD1. The V gene's germline CDR1 is SGDLS and CDR2 YYNGEE. The CDR3 has 14 residues. V trimming: 0 bases; J trimming: 2 bases; junction bases outside the gene matches: 1. The CDR3 sequence: CASSVGGGNYGYTF. In nucleotides, the CDR3 is TGTGCCAGCAGCGTAGGAGGGGGCAACTATGGCTACACCTTC.

The chain has TRBV25-1 and TRBJ2-1; TRBD1 is a possible D gene (7 bases). The germline V and J ends were trimmed by 3 bases and 3 bases, with 15 bases remaining between them. The CDR3 extends over 16 amino acids. Germline V gives CDR1 MGHDK, CDR2 SYGVNS. The CDR3 sequence is CASSDTRQGLYNEQFF. The DNA of the CDR3 is TGTGCCAGCAGTGACACCCGACAGGGACTCTACAATGAGCAGTTCTTC.

At least ten counts were recorded for this clonotype. This chain joins TRBV18 and TRBJ1-1, with no clear D. Trimming removed 2 bases from V and 0 bases from J, with 4 bases in between. Germline assignment: CDR1 KGHSH and CDR2 LQKENI. This CDR3 comprises 13 residues. CDR3 DNA sequence: TGTGCCAGCTCACCAGGTATGAACACTGAAGCTTTCTTT. Its protein is CASSPGMNTEAFF.